The clone carrying this TCR beta chain has ten or more counts. Its antigen is unknown. The source of the sample is a study of identical twins. Study-wide results and limits: Its conclusions, products of cross-sectional statistical analysis, did not come from following the same donors.

Germline V gives CDR1 SNHLY, CDR2 FYNNEI. The ends lost 6 bases at V and 1 base at J; junction bases unmatched: 17. The CDR3 covers 18 residues. Template switching added a universal primer binding site, and final cDNA carried unique molecular identifiers. In TCRdb, the 5' RACE reads were re-called with MiXCR into one record per CDR3 protein. The data hold 400,000 to 500,000 distinct CDR3 sequences, with roughly 20% observed a single time. This TCR was recovered from a middle-aged man in good health. Material for sequencing was naive T cells sorted from blood. The chain links TRBV2 to TRBJ2-7; 8 bases fit TRBD1. Here the CDR3 reads CASRAGTGPPKESYEQYF. CDR3 coding DNA: TGTGCCAGCAGAGCCGGGACAGGCCCTCCAAAAGAGTCCTACGAGCAGTACTTC.